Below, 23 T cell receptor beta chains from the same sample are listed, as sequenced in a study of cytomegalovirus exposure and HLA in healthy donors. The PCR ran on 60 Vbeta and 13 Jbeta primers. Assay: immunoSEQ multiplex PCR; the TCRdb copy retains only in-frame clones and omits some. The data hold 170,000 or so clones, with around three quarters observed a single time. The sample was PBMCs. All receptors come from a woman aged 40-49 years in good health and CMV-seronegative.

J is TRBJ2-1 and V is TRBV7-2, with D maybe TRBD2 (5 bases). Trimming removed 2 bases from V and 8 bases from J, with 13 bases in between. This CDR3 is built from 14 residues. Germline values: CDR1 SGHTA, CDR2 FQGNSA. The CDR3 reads CASSLRLAADEQFF. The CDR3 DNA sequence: TGTGCCAGCAGCTTACGGCTAGCCGCGGATGAGCAGTTCTTC.

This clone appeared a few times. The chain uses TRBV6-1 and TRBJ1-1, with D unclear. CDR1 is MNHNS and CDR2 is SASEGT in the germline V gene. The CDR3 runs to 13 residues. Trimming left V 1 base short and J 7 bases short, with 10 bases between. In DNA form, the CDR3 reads TGTGCCAGCAGTGAAGTTCGGAGCAATGAAGCTTTCTTT. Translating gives CASSEVRSNEAFF.

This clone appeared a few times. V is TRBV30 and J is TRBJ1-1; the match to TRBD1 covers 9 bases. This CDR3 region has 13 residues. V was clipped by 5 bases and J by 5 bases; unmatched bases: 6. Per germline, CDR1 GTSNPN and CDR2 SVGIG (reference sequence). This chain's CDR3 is CAWGTGWATEAFF. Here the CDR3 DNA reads TGTGCCTGGGGGACAGGGTGGGCAACTGAAGCTTTCTTT.

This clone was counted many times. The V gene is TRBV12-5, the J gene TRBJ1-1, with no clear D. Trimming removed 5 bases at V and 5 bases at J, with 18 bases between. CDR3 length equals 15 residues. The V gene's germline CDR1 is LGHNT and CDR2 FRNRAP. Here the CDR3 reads CASGVNEGSLTEAFF. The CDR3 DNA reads TGTGCTAGTGGTGTTAATGAGGGATCATTGACTGAAGCTTTCTTT.

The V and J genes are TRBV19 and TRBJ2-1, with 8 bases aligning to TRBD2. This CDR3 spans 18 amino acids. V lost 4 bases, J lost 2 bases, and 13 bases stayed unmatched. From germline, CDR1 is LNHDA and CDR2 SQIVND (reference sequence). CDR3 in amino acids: CASSTHRRISGAYNEQFF. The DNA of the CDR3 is TGTGCCAGTAGTACCCATAGAAGAATTAGCGGGGCCTACAATGAGCAGTTCTTC.

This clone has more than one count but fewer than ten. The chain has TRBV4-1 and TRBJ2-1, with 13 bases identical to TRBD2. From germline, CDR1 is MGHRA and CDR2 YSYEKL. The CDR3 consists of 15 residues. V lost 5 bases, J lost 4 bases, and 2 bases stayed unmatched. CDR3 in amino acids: CASSWTSGGYNEQFF. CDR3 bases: TGCGCCAGCAGCTGGACTAGCGGGGGTTACAATGAGCAGTTCTTC.

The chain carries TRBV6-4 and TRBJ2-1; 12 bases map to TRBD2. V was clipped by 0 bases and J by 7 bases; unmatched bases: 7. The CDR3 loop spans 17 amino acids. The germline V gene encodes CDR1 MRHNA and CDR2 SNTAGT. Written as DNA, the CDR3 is TGTGCCAGCAGTGACTCGACTAGCGGGGGCCTAGGGAATGAGCAGTTCTTC. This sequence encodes CASSDSTSGGLGNEQFF.

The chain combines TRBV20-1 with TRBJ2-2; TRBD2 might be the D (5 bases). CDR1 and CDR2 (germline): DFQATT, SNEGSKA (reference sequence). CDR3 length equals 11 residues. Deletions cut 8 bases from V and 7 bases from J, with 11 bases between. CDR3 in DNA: TGCAGTCTTTTCGGAGGCGGGGAGCTGTTTTTT. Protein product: CSLFGGGELFF.

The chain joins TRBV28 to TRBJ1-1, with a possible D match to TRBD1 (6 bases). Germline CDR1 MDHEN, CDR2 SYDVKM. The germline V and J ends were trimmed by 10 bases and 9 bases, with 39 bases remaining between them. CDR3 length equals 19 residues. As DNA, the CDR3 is TGTGCCACTACACAGGGACGTGGGGAAGGATATTTGTTGAGTCTGAAAGCTTTCTTT. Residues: CATTQGRGEGYLLSLKAFF. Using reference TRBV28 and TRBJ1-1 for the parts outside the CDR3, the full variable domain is DVKVTQSSRYLVKRTGEKVFLECVQDMDHENMFWYRQDPGLGLRLIYFSYDVKMKEKGDIPEGYSVSREKKERFSLILESASTNQTSMYLCATTQGRGEGYLLSLKAFFGQGTRLTVV.

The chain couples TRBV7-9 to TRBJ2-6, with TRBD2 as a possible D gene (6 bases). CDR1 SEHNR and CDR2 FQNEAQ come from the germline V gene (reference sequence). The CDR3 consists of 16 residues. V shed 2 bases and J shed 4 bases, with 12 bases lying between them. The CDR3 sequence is CASSLRSAGGANVLTF. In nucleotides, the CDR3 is TGTGCCAGCAGCTTAAGAAGTGCGGGAGGGGCCAACGTCCTGACTTTC.

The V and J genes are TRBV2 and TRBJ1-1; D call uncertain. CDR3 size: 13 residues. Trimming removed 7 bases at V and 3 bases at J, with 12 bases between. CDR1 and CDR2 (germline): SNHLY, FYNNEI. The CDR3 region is CASIAGGDTEAFF. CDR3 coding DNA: TGTGCCAGCATCGCAGGCGGGGACACTGAAGCTTTCTTT.

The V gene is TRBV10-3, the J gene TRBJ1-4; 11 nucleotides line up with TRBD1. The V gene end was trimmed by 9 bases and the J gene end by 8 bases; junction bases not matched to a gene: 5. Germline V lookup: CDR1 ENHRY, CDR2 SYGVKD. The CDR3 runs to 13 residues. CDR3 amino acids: CAMPGTGGEKLFF. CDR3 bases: TGTGCCATGCCCGGGACAGGGGGGGAAAAACTGTTTTTT.

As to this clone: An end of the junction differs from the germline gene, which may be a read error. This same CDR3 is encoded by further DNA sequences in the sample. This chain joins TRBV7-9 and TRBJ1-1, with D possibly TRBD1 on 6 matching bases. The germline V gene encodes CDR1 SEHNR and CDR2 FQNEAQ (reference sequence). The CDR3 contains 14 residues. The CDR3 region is CSSSLGGRSTEAFF. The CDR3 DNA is TGTTCCAGCAGCTTAGGGGGGCGTTCGACTGAAGCTTTCTTT. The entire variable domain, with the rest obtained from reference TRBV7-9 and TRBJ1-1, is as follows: DTGVSQNPRHKITKRGQNVTFRCDPISEHNRLYWYRQTLGQGPEFLTYFQNEAQLEKSRLLSDRFSAERPKGSFSTLEIQRTEQGDSAMYLCSSSLGGRSTEAFFGQGTRLTVV.

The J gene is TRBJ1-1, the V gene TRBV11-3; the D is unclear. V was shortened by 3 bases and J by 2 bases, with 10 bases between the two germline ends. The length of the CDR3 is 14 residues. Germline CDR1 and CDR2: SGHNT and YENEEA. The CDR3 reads CASSFEGVNTEAFF. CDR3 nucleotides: TGTGCCAGCAGCTTCGAGGGAGTAAACACTGAAGCTTTCTTT. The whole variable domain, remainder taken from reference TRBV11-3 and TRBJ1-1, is EAGVVQSPRYKIIEKKQPVAFWCNPISGHNTLYWYLQNLGQGPELLIRYENEEAVDDSQLPKDRFSAERLKGVDSTLKIQPAELGDSAVYLCASSFEGVNTEAFFGQGTRLTVV.

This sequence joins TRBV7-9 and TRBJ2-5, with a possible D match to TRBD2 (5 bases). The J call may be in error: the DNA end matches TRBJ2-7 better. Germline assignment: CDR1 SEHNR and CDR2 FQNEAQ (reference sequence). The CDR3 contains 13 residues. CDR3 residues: CASSRSGIYEQYF. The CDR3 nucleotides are TGTGCCAGCAGCCGCTCCGGGATCTACGAGCAGTACTTC.

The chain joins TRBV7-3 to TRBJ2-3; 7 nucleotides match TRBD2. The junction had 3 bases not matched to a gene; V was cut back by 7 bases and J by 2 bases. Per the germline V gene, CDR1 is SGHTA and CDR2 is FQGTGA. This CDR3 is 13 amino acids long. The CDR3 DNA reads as TGTGCCAGCAATGGGGGGGTCACAGATACGCAGTATTTT. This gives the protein CASNGGVTDTQYF.

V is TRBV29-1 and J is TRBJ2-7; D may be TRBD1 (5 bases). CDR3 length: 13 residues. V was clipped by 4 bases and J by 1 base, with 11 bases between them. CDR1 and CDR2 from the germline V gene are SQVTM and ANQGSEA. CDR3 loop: CSVVGLFSYEQYF. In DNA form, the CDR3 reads TGCAGCGTTGTGGGGCTTTTTTCCTACGAGCAGTACTTC.

DNA of the CDR3: TGTGCCAGCCAAACAGGGCCTTATAGAATCGACGAGCAGTACTTC. Encoded protein: CASQTGPYRIDEQYF. The chain links TRBV6-1 to TRBJ2-7, with a tentative D call TRBD1 (6 bases). Trimming took off 8 bases at V and 5 bases at J, with 22 bases between the two ends. Germline V gene sequence: CDR1 MNHNS, CDR2 SASEGT. The CDR3 is 15 amino acids.

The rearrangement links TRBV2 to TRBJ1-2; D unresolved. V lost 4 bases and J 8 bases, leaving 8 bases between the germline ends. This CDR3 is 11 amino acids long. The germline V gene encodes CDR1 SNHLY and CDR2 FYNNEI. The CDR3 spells CASSVAGGYTF. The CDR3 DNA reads TGTGCCAGCAGTGTGGCAGGCGGCTACACCTTC.

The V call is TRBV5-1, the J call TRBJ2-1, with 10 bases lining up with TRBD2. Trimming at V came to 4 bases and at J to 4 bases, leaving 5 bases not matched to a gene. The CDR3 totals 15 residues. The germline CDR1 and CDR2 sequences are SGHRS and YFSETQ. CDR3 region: CASSGAGGSYNEQFF. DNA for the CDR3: TGCGCCAGCAGCGGAGCGGGGGGGTCATACAATGAGCAGTTCTTC. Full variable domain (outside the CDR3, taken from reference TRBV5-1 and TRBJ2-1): KAGVTQTPRYLIKTRGQQVTLSCSPISGHRSVSWYQQTPGQGLQFLFEYFSETQRNKGNFPGRFSGRQFSNSRSEMNVSTLELGDSALYLCASSGAGGSYNEQFFGPGTRLTVL.

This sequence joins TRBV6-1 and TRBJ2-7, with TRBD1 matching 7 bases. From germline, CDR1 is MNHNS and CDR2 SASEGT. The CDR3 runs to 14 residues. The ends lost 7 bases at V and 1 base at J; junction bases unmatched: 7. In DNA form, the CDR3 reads TGTGCCAGCAACCGGGACAGATCTTCCTACGAGCAGTACTTC. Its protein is CASNRDRSSYEQYF.

The CDR3 spells CAWSPGTPANYGYTF. The CDR3 coding sequence is TGTGCCTGGAGCCCCGGGACACCTGCTAACTATGGCTACACCTTC. The chain carries TRBV30 and TRBJ1-2; a possible D gene is TRBD1 (6 bases). This CDR3 has 15 amino acids. Trimming removed 3 bases at V and 0 bases at J, with 14 bases between. CDR1 is GTSNPN, CDR2 SVGIG, per germline (reference sequence).

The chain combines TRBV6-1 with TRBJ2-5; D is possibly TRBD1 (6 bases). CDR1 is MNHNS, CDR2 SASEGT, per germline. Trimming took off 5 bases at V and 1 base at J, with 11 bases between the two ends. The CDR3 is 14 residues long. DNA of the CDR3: TGTGCCAGCAGTCCACTACAGGGCCAAGAGACCCAGTACTTC. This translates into CASSPLQGQETQYF.